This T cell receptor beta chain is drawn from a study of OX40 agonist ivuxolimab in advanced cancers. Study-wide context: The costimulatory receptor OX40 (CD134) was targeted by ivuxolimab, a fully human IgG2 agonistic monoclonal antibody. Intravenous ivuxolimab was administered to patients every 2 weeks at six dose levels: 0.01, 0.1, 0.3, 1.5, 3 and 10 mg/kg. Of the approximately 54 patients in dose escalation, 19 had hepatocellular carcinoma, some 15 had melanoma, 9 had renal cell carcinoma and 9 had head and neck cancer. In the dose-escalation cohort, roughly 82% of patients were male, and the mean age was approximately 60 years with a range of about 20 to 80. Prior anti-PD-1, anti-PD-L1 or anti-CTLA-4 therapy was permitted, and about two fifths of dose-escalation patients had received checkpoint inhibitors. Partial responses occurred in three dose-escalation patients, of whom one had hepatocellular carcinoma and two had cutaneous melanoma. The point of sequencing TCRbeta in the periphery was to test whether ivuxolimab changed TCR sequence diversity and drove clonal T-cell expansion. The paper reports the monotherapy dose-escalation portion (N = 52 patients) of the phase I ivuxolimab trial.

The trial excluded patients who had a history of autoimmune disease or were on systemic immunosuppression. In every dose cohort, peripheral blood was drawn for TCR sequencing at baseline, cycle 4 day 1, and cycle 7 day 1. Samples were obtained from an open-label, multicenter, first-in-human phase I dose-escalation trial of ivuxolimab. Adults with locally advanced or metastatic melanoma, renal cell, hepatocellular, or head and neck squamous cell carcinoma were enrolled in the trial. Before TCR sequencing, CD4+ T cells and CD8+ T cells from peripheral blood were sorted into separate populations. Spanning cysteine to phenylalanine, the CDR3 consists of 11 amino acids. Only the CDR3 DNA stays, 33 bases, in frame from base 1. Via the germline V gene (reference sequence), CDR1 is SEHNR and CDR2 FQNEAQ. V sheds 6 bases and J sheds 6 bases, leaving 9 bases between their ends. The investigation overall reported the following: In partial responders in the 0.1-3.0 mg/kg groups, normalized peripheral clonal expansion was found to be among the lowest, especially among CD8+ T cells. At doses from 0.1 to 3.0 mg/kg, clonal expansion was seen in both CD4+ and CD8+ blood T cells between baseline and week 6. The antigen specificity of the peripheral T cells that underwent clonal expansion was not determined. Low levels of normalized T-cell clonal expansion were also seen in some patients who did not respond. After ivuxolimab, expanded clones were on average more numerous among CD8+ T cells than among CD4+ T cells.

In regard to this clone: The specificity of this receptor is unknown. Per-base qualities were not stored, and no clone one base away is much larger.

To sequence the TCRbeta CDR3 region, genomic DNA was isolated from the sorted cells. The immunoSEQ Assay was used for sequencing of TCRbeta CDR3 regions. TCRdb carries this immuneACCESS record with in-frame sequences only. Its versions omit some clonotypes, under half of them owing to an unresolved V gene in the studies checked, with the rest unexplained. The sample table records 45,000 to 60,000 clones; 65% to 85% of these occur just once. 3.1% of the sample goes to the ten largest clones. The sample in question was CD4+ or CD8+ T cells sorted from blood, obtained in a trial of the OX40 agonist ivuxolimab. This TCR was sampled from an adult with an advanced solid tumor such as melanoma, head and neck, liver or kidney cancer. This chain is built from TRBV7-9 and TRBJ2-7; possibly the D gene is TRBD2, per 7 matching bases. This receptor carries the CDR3 CASRGGGEQYF. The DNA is TGTGCCAGCAGAGGGGGGGGCGAGCAGTACTTC.